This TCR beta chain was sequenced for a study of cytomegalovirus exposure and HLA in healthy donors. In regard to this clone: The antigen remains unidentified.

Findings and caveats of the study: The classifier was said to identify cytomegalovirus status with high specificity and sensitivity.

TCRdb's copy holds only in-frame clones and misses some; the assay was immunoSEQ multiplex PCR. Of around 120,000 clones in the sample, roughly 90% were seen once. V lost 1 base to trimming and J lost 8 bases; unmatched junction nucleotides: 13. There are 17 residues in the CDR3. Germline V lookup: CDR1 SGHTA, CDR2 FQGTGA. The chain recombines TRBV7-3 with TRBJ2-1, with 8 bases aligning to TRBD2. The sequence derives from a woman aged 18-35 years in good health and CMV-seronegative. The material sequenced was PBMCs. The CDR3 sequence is CASSLRGRSGSDDEQFF. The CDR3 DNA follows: TGTGCCAGCAGCTTAAGGGGCAGGAGCGGGAGTGACGATGAGCAGTTCTTC.